This TCR beta chain was sequenced during a study of blood T cells in healthy people across ages. The sample holds a few counts of this clonotype. Primed by a sample-barcoded 5' primer and a J-beta primer mix, a second PCR proceeded for about 6 to 11 cycles. TCRdb re-called the 5' RACE reads with MiXCR, one entry per CDR3 protein. The sample contains around 650,000 distinct CDR3 sequences, around 38% of which appear only once. The length of the CDR3 is 14 residues. Germline CDR1 is MRHNA and CDR2 is SNTAGT. The ends lost 5 bases at V and 5 bases at J; junction bases unmatched: 6. The clonotype originates from a man older than 75 in good health. The rearrangement uses TRBV6-4 and TRBJ2-3; 8 bases match TRBD2. Sample: blood. The CDR3 sequence: CASSRRGAGDTQYF. The CDR3 coding sequence is TGTGCCAGCAGTCGGCGGGGGGCGGGAGATACGCAGTATTTT.